The 8 T cell receptor beta chains below come from one sample, sequenced in a study of control samples from healthy donors and cancer patients. Libraries were prepared by immunoSEQ multiplex PCR; TCRdb keeps only in-frame clonotypes and omits some of them. This table has around 100,000 clones, more than 90% appearing once. Material for sequencing was blood. Receptors were obtained from a human donor in good health. The donor label of this sample is uncertain.

The V gene is TRBV27, the J gene TRBJ2-3, with a tentative D call TRBD2 (6 bases). Trimming took 1 base from V and 0 from J, leaving 8 bases between them. This CDR3 region has 15 residues. Per the germline V gene, CDR1 is MNHEY and CDR2 is SMNVEV (reference sequence). CDR3 amino acids: CASSLWRGSTDTQYF. CDR3 DNA sequence: TGTGCCAGCAGTTTATGGCGGGGAAGCACAGATACGCAGTATTTT.

V gene TRBV5-5 combines with J gene TRBJ1-2; no clear D. The CDR3 runs 15 residues. V lost 0 bases, J lost 0 bases, and 9 bases lay in between. Germline values: CDR1 SGHKS, CDR2 YYEKEE (reference sequence). The CDR3 region is CASSLVGNTNYGYTF. CDR3 sequence (DNA): TGTGCCAGCAGCTTGGTAGGGAATACTAACTATGGCTACACCTTC.

The chain employs TRBV12-3 or TRBV12-4 and TRBJ1-2; D is unresolved. This CDR3 contains 13 residues. The germline V and J ends were trimmed by 3 bases and 2 bases, with 7 bases remaining between them. DNA for the CDR3: TGTGCCAGCAGTTTTACAGAAAACTATGGCTACACCTTC. Its translation is CASSFTENYGYTF.

The chain employs TRBV6-2 or TRBV6-3 and TRBJ2-2; TRBD2 matches 8 bases. The V gene's germline CDR1 is MNHEY and CDR2 SVGEGT. This CDR3 has 17 residues. Trimming at V came to 2 bases and at J to 4 bases, leaving 9 bases not matched to a gene. Here the CDR3 DNA reads TGTGCCAGCAGTTACCAGCTTGCGGGGGGCCTCACCGGGGAGCTGTTTTTT. This sequence encodes CASSYQLAGGLTGELFF.

The chain employs TRBV5-1 and TRBJ2-7; D is perhaps TRBD1 (6 bases). The CDR3 totals 16 residues. Germline V lookup: CDR1 SGHRS, CDR2 YFSETQ. V gave up 0 bases and J gave up 3 bases, with 16 bases separating them. The CDR3: CASSLVQGQGIYEQYF. CDR3 in DNA: TGCGCCAGCAGCTTGGTACAGGGCCAGGGTATCTACGAGCAGTACTTC. Filled out from reference TRBV5-1 and TRBJ2-7, the complete variable domain reads KAGVTQTPRYLIKTRGQQVTLSCSPISGHRSVSWYQQTPGQGLQFLFEYFSETQRNKGNFPGRFSGRQFSNSRSEMNVSTLELGDSALYLCASSLVQGQGIYEQYFGPGTRLTVT.

The chain employs TRBV27 and TRBJ1-1; D unclear. The CDR3 loop spans 16 amino acids. Deletions cut 0 bases from V and 0 bases from J, with 11 bases between. The V gene's germline CDR1 is MNHEY and CDR2 SMNVEV (reference sequence). The CDR3: CASSLSLGRLNTEAFF. The CDR3 DNA follows: TGTGCCAGCAGTTTATCGTTAGGACGGCTGAACACTGAAGCTTTCTTT.

The chain combines TRBV3-1 (or the pseudogene TRBV3-2) with TRBJ1-1; D unresolved. Trimming took 3 bases from V and 4 from J, leaving 9 bases between them. Germline V lookup: CDR1 LGHDT, CDR2 YNNKEL (reference sequence). This CDR3 has 13 amino acids. CDR3 coding DNA: TGTGCCAGCAGCCATGGGTTTAGCACTGAAGCTTTCTTT. It encodes CASSHGFSTEAFF.

This chain links TRBV5-4 with TRBJ1-4, with D perhaps matching TRBD1 (6 bases). Germline V gene sequence: CDR1 SGHNT, CDR2 YYREEE (reference sequence). V was cut by 1 base and J by 0 bases, with 10 bases left in between. CDR3 length: 16 residues. The CDR3 DNA follows: TGTGCCAGCAGCTTGAGGACAGTAGCAACTAATGAAAAACTGTTTTTT. Its protein is CASSLRTVATNEKLFF.